The subject of this entry is one T cell receptor (beta chain). The data belong to a study of CD8 T cells in Susac syndrome. Reverse transcription used roughly 0.45 to 1 ug RNA and random hexamers. A single record per CDR3 protein comes from TCRdb applying MiXCR to the immunoSEQ multiplex PCR reads. The sample yields about 250,000 distinct CDR3 sequences, 93% seen once. The CDR3 runs 18 residues. Per the germline V gene, CDR1 is SGHVS and CDR2 is FQNEAQ. J gave up 0 bases and V 5 bases, and 7 bases lay outside the gene matches. J is TRBJ2-1 and V is TRBV7-8, with 13 bases that match TRBD2. Source material: CD4+ T cells from PBMCs. The sequence was obtained from a human donor with multiple sclerosis. This CDR3 is CASSLRTSGGPSYNEQFF. In DNA form, the CDR3 reads TGTGCCAGCAGCCTACGGACTAGCGGGGGCCCCTCCTACAATGAGCAGTTCTTC.